Each of the 13 T cell receptor beta chains below was sequenced from the same sample in a study of shared clonotypes between healthy human individuals. Profiling relied on immunoSEQ multiplex PCR, and the TCRdb table lists in-frame clones only, not all of them. Of about 1 million clones listed, roughly 75% are singletons. The sample comprised memory CD4+ T cells sorted from blood. Subset defined: CD45RA-negative fraction. These receptors were collected from a young man in good health.

The V call is TRBV27, the J call TRBJ1-6; 8 bases are shared with TRBD1. V lost 6 bases, J lost 7 bases, and 8 bases stayed unmatched. The CDR3 is made up of 15 amino acids. Germline lookup yields CDR1 MNHEY and CDR2 SMNVEV (reference sequence). In nucleotides, the CDR3 is TGTGCCAGCAGCCCCGCCGGGACAGGAAATTCACCCCTCCACTTT. Translating gives CASSPAGTGNSPLHF.

This clone was picked up a small number of times. The rearrangement uses TRBV19 and TRBJ2-2; TRBD2 aligns across 8 bases. CDR1 is LNHDA, CDR2 SQIVND, per germline (reference sequence). The CDR3 spans 17 residues. V was pared by 7 bases and J by 2 bases, with 12 bases of the junction left unmatched. CDR3 sequence reads: CASTPYLAGSNTGELFF. Written as DNA, the CDR3 is TGTGCCAGTACTCCATATTTAGCGGGATCTAACACCGGGGAGCTGTTTTTT.

The CDR3 DNA reads TGTGCCAGCAGCCCCCGGGACAGGGATAATTCACCCCTCCACTTT. It is translated as CASSPRDRDNSPLHF. The chain joins TRBV5-6 to TRBJ1-6; 9 bases map to TRBD1. This CDR3 spans 15 amino acids. The ends lost 4 bases at V and 5 bases at J; junction bases unmatched: 4. Germline CDR1 SGHDT, CDR2 YYEEEE.

V usage is TRBV10-2 and J usage is TRBJ2-5; D unclear. CDR1 and CDR2 from the germline V gene are WSHSY and SAAADI. Trimming stripped 8 bases from V and 5 bases from J, with 12 bases between. The CDR3 runs to 12 residues. The DNA for the CDR3 is TGCGCCAGCGGATTTAACAGCGAGACCCAGTACTTC. Residues: CASGFNSETQYF.

J is TRBJ2-7 and V is TRBV28, with D tentatively TRBD2 (6 bases). V shed 6 bases and J shed 4 bases, with 25 bases lying between them. The CDR3 has 17 amino acids. Germline loops: CDR1 MDHEN, CDR2 SYDVKM. CDR3 residues: CASRGTGDVMGIYEQYF. The CDR3 DNA is TGTGCCAGCAGGGGAACGGGGGATGTAATGGGTATATACGAGCAGTACTTC.

This clone was seen just once. CDR3 nucleotide sequence: TGTGCCAGCTCACCACGGAGACAGGGTTGGTATGGCTACACCTTC. This gives the protein CASSPRRQGWYGYTF. The V and J genes are TRBV18 and TRBJ1-2, with TRBD1 matching over 7 bases. V was clipped by 1 base and J by 5 bases; unmatched bases: 7. From germline, CDR1 is KGHSH and CDR2 LQKENI. This CDR3 has 15 amino acids. Using reference TRBV18 and TRBJ1-2 for the parts outside the CDR3, the full variable domain is NAGVMQNPRHLVRRRGQEARLRCSPMKGHSHVYWYRQLPEEGLKFMVYLQKENIIDESGMPKERFSAEFPKEGPSILRIQQVVRGDSAAYFCASSPRRQGWYGYTFGSGTRLTVV.

CDR3: CASRQGASIEQYF. In DNA form, the CDR3 reads TGCGCCAGCAGGCAGGGGGCGTCGATCGAGCAGTACTTC. The rearrangement joins TRBV10-2 to TRBJ2-7, with 8 bases lining up with TRBD1. Unmatched junction bases numbered 7, after V lost 6 bases and J lost 6 bases. This CDR3 region has 13 residues. Germline loops: CDR1 WSHSY, CDR2 SAAADI.

The chain links TRBV5-6 to TRBJ2-7; D is undetermined. The V gene's germline CDR1 is SGHDT and CDR2 YYEEEE. The CDR3 is 14 residues long. Trimming pared 0 bases from V and 5 bases from J, leaving 12 bases between. As DNA, the CDR3 is TGTGCCAGCAGCTTGGCTTGGCAACGCGACGAGCAGTACTTC. It is translated as CASSLAWQRDEQYF.

J is TRBJ2-2 and V is TRBV6-6; no clear D. V was pared by 0 bases and J by 6 bases, with 8 bases between. CDR1 is MNHNY and CDR2 is SVGAGI in the germline V gene (reference sequence). This CDR3 has 14 residues. CDR3 DNA sequence: TGTGCCAGCAGTTACTCGGTATCCTCCGGGGAGCTGTTTTTT. Amino acids: CASSYSVSSGELFF.

This clone was observed a handful of times. The rearrangement joins TRBV5-4 to TRBJ1-5, with TRBD1 matching 12 bases. Trimming removed 4 bases from V and 5 bases from J; junction bases left unmatched: 4. The CDR3 covers 15 residues. Germline V gene lookup returns CDR1 SGHNT and CDR2 YYREEE (reference sequence). CDR3 region: CASSQGTGGHQPQHF. DNA for the CDR3: TGTGCCAGCAGCCAGGGGACAGGGGGCCATCAGCCCCAGCATTTT.

The V and J genes are TRBV19 and TRBJ2-1, with D perhaps matching TRBD2 (5 bases). The V end lost 6 bases, the J end lost 4 bases, and 16 bases lay between the germline ends. Germline-derived CDR1 and CDR2 are LNHDA and SQIVND (reference sequence). CDR3 length: 15 amino acids. The CDR3 DNA reads TGTGCCAGTAGGGGAGATATCGGCAATTACAATGAGCAGTTCTTC. This encodes CASRGDIGNYNEQFF. The full variable domain, completed using reference TRBV19 and TRBJ2-1, is DGGITQSPKYLFRKEGQNVTLSCEQNLNHDAMYWYRQDPGQGLRLIYYSQIVNDFQKGDIAEGYSVSREKKESFPLTVTSAQKNPTAFYLCASRGDIGNYNEQFFGPGTRLTVL.

This clone was detected once. The gene calls are TRBV21-1 and TRBJ2-1; the listed D gene, TRBD2, was not tested against the DNA. TRBV21-1 is a documented pseudogene. The CDR3 sequence is 16 residues long. DNA of the CDR3: TGTGCCAGCAGCAAAGGTGAGCGGGAGGGCCGGAATGAGCAGTTCTTC. It yields the protein CASSKGEREGRNEQFF.

The chain is built from TRBV19 and TRBJ1-2; TRBD1 matches at 9 bases. This CDR3 region has 14 residues. Looked up from germline, CDR1 is LNHDA and CDR2 is SQIVND (reference sequence). V trimming: 5 bases; J trimming: 5 bases; junction bases outside the gene matches: 6. The CDR3 coding sequence is TGTGCCAGTAGTCCCGGGACAGGGATTTATGGCTACACCTTC. This translates into CASSPGTGIYGYTF.